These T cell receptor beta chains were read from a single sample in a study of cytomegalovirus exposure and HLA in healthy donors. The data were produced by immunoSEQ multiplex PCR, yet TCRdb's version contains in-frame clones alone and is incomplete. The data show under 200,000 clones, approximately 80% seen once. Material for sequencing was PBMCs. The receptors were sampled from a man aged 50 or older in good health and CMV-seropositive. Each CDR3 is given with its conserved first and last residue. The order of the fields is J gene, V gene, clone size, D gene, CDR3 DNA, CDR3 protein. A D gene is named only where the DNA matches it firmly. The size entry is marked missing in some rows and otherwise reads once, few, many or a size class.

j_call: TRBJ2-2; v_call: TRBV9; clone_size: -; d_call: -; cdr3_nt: TGTGCCAGCAGCGTCAGGGGAAGACCGAACACCGGGGAGCTGTTTTTT; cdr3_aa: CASSVRGRPNTGELFF
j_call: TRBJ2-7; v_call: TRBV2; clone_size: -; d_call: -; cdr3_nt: TGTGCCAGCTCAGGGGGGCTCCACGAGCAGTACTTC; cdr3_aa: CASSGGLHEQYF
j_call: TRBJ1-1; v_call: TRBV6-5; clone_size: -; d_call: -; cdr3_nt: TGTGCCAGCAGTTATAGGGGGAACACTGAAGCTTTCTTT; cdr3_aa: CASSYRGNTEAFF
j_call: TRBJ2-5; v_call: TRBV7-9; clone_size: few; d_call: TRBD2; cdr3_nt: TGTGCCAGCAGCCCCCAAGGCGGGGGGGGTGAGACCCAGTACTTC; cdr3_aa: CASSPQGGGGETQYF
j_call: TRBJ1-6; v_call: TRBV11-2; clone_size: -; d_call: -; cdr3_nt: TGTGCCAGCAGCCCAGACAGAAATTCACCCCTCCACTTT; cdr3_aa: CASSPDRNSPLHF
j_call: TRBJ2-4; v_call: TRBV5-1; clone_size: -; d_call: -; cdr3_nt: TGCGCCAGCAGCGAGTCGGGAACCAAAAACATTCAGTACTTC; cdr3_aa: CASSESGTKNIQYF
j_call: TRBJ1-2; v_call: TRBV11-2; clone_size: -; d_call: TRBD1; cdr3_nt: TGTGCCAGCAGCCCGGGACAGGTTAATGGCTACACCTTC; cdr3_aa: CASSPGQVNGYTF
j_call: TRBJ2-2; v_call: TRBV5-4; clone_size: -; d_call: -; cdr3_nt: TGTGCCAGCAGCCTCAGGTGGGGGGGGCTAGACACCGGGGAGCTGTTTTTT; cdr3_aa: CASSLRWGGLDTGELFF
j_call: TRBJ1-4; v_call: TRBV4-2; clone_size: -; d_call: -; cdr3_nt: TGTGCCAGCAGCCAAATACGCGGGAATGAAAAACTGTTTTTT; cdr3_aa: CASSQIRGNEKLFF
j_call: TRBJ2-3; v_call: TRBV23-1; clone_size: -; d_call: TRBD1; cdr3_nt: TGCGCCAGCAGTCAATCGGGACAGGGGTCCATCACAGATACGCAGTATTTT; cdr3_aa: CASSQSGQGSITDTQYF
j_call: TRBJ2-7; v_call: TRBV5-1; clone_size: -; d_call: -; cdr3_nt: TGCGCCAGCAGCTTGCTCGGGGTCAATCCCTACGAGCAGTACTTC; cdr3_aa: CASSLLGVNPYEQYF